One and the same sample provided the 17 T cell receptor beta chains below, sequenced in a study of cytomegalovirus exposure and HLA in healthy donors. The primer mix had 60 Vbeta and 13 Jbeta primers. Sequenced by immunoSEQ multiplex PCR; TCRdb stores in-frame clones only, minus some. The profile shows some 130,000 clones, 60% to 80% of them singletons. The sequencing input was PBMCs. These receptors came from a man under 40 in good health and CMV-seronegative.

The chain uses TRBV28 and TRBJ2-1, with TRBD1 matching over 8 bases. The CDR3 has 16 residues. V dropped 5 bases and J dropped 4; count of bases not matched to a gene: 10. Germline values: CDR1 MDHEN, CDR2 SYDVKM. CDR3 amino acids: CASSIETGVHYNEQFF. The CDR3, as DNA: TGTGCCAGCAGTATTGAGACAGGGGTCCATTACAATGAGCAGTTCTTC.

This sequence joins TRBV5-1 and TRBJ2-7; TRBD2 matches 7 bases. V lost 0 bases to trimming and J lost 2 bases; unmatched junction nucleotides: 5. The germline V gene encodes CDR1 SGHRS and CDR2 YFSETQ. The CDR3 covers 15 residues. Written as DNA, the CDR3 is TGCGCCAGCAGCTTGGCCAGCGGGAAAACCTACGAGCAGTACTTC. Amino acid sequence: CASSLASGKTYEQYF.

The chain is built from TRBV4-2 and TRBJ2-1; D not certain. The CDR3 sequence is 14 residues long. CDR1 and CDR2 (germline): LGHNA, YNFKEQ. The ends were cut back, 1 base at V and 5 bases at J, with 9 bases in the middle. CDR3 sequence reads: CASSQVVTNNEQFF. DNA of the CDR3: TGTGCCAGCAGCCAAGTCGTGACAAACAATGAGCAGTTCTTC.

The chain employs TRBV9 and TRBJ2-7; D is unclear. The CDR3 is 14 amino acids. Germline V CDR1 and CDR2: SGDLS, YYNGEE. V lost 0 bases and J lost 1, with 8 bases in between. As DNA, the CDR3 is TGTGCCAGCAGCGTAGGTAGCAGATCCTACGAGCAGTACTTC. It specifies CASSVGSRSYEQYF.

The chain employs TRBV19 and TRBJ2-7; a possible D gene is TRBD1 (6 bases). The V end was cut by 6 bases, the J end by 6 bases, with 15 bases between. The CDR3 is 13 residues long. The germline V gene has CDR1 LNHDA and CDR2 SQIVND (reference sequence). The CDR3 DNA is TGTGCCAGTAGCTACCAGGGGACGAGCGAGCAGTACTTC. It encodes CASSYQGTSEQYF. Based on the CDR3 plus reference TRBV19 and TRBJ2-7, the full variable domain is DGGITQSPKYLFRKEGQNVTLSCEQNLNHDAMYWYRQDPGQGLRLIYYSQIVNDFQKGDIAEGYSVSREKKESFPLTVTSAQKNPTAFYLCASSYQGTSEQYFGPGTRLTVT.

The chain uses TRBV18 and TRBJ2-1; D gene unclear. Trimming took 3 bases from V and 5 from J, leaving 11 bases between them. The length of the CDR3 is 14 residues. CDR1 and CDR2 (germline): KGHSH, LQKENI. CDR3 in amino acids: CASSPVLNDNEQFF. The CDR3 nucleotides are TGTGCCAGCTCACCCGTACTTAATGACAATGAGCAGTTCTTC.

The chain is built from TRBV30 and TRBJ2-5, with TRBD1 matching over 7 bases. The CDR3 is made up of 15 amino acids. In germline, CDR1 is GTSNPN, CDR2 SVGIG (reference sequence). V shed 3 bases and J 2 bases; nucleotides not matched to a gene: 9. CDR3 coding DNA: TGTGCCTGGAGGCCCGGGACAGCCATACAAGAGACCCAGTACTTC. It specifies CAWRPGTAIQETQYF.

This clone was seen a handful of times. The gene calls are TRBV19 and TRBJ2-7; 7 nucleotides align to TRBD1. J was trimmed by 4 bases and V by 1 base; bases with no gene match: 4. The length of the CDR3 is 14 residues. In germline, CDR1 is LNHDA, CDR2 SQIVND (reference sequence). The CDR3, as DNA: TGTGCCAGTAGTATAGGAGGGGGCGGATACGAGCAGTACTTC. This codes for CASSIGGGGYEQYF.

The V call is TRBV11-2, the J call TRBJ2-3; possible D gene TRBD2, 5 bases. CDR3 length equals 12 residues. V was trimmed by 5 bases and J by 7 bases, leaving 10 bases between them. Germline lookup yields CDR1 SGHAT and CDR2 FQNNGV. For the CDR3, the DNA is TGTGCCAGCAGCCCGGACTTGTATACGCAGTATTTT. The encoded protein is CASSPDLYTQYF.

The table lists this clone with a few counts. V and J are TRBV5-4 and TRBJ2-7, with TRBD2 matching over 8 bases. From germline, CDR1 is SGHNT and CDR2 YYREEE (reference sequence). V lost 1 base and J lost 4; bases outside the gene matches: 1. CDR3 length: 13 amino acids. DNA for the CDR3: TGTGCCAGCAGCTTGCGGGAGGGATACGAGCAGTACTTC. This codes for CASSLREGYEQYF.

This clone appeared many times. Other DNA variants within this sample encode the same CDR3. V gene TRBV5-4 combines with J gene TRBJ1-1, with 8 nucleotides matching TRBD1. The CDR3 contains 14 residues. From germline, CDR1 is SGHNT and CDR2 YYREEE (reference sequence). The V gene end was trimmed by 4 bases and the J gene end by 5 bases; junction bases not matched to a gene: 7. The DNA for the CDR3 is TGTGCCAGCAGCCTAGGACAGGGCGGTACTGAAGCTTTCTTT. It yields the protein CASSLGQGGTEAFF.

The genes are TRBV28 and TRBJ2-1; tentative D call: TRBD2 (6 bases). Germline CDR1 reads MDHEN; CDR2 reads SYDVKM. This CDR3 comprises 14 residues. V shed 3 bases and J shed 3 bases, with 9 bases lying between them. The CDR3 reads CASSFAGFYNEQFF. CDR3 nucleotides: TGTGCCAGCAGTTTTGCGGGATTCTACAATGAGCAGTTCTTC.

In nucleotides, the CDR3 is TGTGCCAGCAGTTACTTCCGGGACAGGGGGACAAGCACCATATATTTT. This gives the protein CASSYFRDRGTSTIYF. The V gene is TRBV6-5, the J gene TRBJ1-3, with TRBD1 matching 11 bases. Germline lookup yields CDR1 MNHEY and CDR2 SVGAGI. The CDR3 totals 16 residues. V lost 1 base, J lost 9 bases, and 8 bases stayed unmatched.

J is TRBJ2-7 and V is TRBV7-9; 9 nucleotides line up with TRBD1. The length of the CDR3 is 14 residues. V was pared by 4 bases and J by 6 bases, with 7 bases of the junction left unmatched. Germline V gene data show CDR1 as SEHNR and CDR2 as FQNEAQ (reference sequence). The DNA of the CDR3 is TGTGCCAGCAGCTACCTAGGGACAGGGACCGAGCAGTACTTC. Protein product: CASSYLGTGTEQYF.

The CDR3 bases are TGTGCCAGCAGCTCTAGCCAGGCCAAAAACATTCAGTACTTC. It encodes CASSSSQAKNIQYF. The chain couples TRBV7-2 to TRBJ2-4; D possibly corresponds to TRBD2 (5 bases). The V and J ends lost 4 bases and 1 base respectively, with 8 bases between them. Germline CDR1 SGHTA, CDR2 FQGNSA. The CDR3 consists of 14 residues. Drawing the rest from reference TRBV7-2 and TRBJ2-4, the complete variable domain is GAGVSQSPSNKVTEKGKDVELRCDPISGHTALYWYRQSLGQGLEFLIYFQGNSAPDKSGLPSDRFSAERTGGSVSTLTIQRTQQEDSAVYLCASSSSQAKNIQYFGAGTRLSVL.

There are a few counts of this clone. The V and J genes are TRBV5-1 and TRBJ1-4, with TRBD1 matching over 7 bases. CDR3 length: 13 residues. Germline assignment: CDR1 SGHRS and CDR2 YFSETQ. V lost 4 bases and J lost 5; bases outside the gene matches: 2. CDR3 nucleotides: TGCGCCAGCAGCCAACAGGGGAATGAAAAACTGTTTTTT. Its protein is CASSQQGNEKLFF. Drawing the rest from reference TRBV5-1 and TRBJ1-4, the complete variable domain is KAGVTQTPRYLIKTRGQQVTLSCSPISGHRSVSWYQQTPGQGLQFLFEYFSETQRNKGNFPGRFSGRQFSNSRSEMNVSTLELGDSALYLCASSQQGNEKLFFGSGTQLSVL.

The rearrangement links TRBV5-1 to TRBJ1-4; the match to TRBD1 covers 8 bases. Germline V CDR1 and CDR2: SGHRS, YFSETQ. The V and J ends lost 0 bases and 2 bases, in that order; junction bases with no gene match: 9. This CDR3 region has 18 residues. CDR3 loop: CASSLATGGSVTNEKLFF. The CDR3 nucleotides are TGCGCCAGCAGCTTGGCTACAGGGGGTTCGGTTACTAATGAAAAACTGTTTTTT. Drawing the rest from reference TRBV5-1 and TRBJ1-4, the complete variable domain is KAGVTQTPRYLIKTRGQQVTLSCSPISGHRSVSWYQQTPGQGLQFLFEYFSETQRNKGNFPGRFSGRQFSNSRSEMNVSTLELGDSALYLCASSLATGGSVTNEKLFFGSGTQLSVL.